The 28 T cell receptor beta chains reported below all come from one sample, sequenced in a study of cytomegalovirus exposure and HLA in healthy donors. PCR amplification relied on 60 Vbeta primers (plus 13 Jbeta primers). The protocol was immunoSEQ multiplex PCR, while the TCRdb copy is restricted to in-frame clones and leaves out a portion. This table holds approximately 150,000 clones, about 85% found once. The sample was PBMCs. Every receptor here comes from a man between 50 and 59 years old in good health and CMV-seropositive.

This rearrangement joins TRBV27 to TRBJ2-2, with 12 bases fitting TRBD1. The CDR3 extends over 19 amino acids. The J segment lost 4 bases and the V segment lost 3 bases, leaving 12 bases of the junction unmatched. CDR1 MNHEY and CDR2 SMNVEV come from the germline V gene (reference sequence). The CDR3 here is CASSFGDRGRGLGTGELFF. CDR3 DNA sequence: TGTGCCAGCAGTTTTGGGGACAGGGGGCGCGGTTTAGGCACCGGGGAGCTGTTTTTT.

The V call is TRBV4-1, the J call TRBJ2-7; 7 positions match TRBD2. The J segment lost 3 bases and the V segment lost 4 bases, leaving 6 bases of the junction unmatched. From germline, CDR1 is MGHRA and CDR2 YSYEKL. The CDR3 runs to 14 residues. The CDR3 loop is CASSRDTSVYEQYF. In nucleotides, the CDR3 is TGCGCCAGCAGCCGAGATACTAGCGTCTACGAGCAGTACTTC.

This sequence joins TRBV6-6 and TRBJ2-3, with 10 bases aligning to TRBD1. Looked up from germline, CDR1 is MNHNY and CDR2 is SVGAGI (reference sequence). Trimming cost V 7 bases and J 5 bases; bases outside gene matches: 9. The CDR3 sequence is 15 residues long. CDR3 nucleotides: TGTGCCAGCACTACCCGCGGACAGGGGGGAGATACGCAGTATTTT. This gives the protein CASTTRGQGGDTQYF.

As DNA, the CDR3 is TGCGCCAGCAGCCTACTGGGACAGAAGGACAATGAGCAGTTCTTC. Its translation is CASSLLGQKDNEQFF. The gene calls are TRBV4-3 and TRBJ2-1; 7 bases fit TRBD1. Germline V lookup: CDR1 LGHNA, CDR2 YSLEER. Losses at the gene ends were 4 bases for V and 5 bases for J; bases not matched to a gene: 8. This CDR3 is 15 amino acids long.

This chain connects TRBV25-1 to TRBJ1-2, with 8 bases that match TRBD1. This CDR3 region has 14 residues. Germline V lookup: CDR1 MGHDK, CDR2 SYGVNS. The junction had 7 bases not matched to a gene; V was cut back by 6 bases and J by 4 bases. In DNA form, the CDR3 reads TGTGCCAGCAGGGGAGACAGGGGCGGCTATGGCTACACCTTC. Encoded protein: CASRGDRGGYGYTF.

CDR3 region: CASSPGEGRKDTQYF. CDR3 bases: TGTGCCAGCAGCCCTGGGGAGGGCCGGAAAGATACGCAGTATTTT. The V gene is TRBV2, the J gene TRBJ2-3; 7 bases are shared with TRBD2. From germline, CDR1 is SNHLY and CDR2 FYNNEI. The CDR3 spans 15 residues. V lost 6 bases and J lost 5; bases outside the gene matches: 11.

The chain recombines TRBV27 with TRBJ1-6; 7 bases agree with TRBD1. There are 16 residues in the CDR3. Trimming at V came to 4 bases and at J to 1 base, leaving 4 bases not matched to a gene. CDR1 and CDR2 from the germline V gene are MNHEY and SMNVEV (reference sequence). DNA for the CDR3: TGTGCCAGCAGTTCCGGGACAGCATCCTATAATTCACCCCTCCACTTT. As protein: CASSSGTASYNSPLHF.

A single count supports this clone. Other nucleotide sequences in the sample specify the same CDR3. The CDR3 nucleotides are TGCGCCAGCAGTTACGGGAGTTCGACTAATGAAAAACTGTTTTTT. Protein sequence: CASSYGSSTNEKLFF. V usage is TRBV5-1 and J usage is TRBJ1-4; D gene ambiguous. CDR1 SGHRS and CDR2 YFSETQ come from the germline V gene. The CDR3 is made up of 15 amino acids. The V end lost 5 bases, the J end lost 2 bases, and 13 bases lay between the germline ends.

V usage is TRBV11-3 and J usage is TRBJ2-1; 14 positions match TRBD2. V lost 3 bases, J lost 7 bases, and 2 bases stayed unmatched. CDR1 and CDR2 (germline): SGHNT, YENEEA. The CDR3 covers 15 residues. CDR3: CASSLTSGRGNEQFF. The CDR3 region has the DNA TGTGCCAGCAGCTTGACTAGCGGGAGGGGGAATGAGCAGTTCTTC. The variable domain in full, completed from reference TRBV11-3 and TRBJ2-1, reads EAGVVQSPRYKIIEKKQPVAFWCNPISGHNTLYWYLQNLGQGPELLIRYENEEAVDDSQLPKDRFSAERLKGVDSTLKIQPAELGDSAVYLCASSLTSGRGNEQFFGPGTRLTVL.

This clone was observed a single time. The chain has TRBV5-1 and TRBJ2-2, with D possibly matching TRBD2 (5 bases). The CDR3 extends over 16 amino acids. The germline CDR1 and CDR2 sequences are SGHRS and YFSETQ. Between the trimmed V and J ends, which lost 2 bases and 5 bases, there was a span of 16 bases. In DNA form, the CDR3 reads TGCGCCAGCAGCTTCCGAAGGGATGGAGGTACCGGGGAGCTGTTTTTT. This codes for CASSFRRDGGTGELFF.

The chain combines TRBV2 with TRBJ2-3; TRBD2 is a possible D gene (6 bases). V lost 6 bases to trimming and J lost 13 bases, with 17 bases between them. Per germline, CDR1 SNHLY and CDR2 FYNNEI. CDR3 length equals 12 residues. The CDR3 DNA follows: TGTGCCAGCAGGACCGCGGGGACTTTTAAGTATTTT. Translated: CASRTAGTFKYF.

The chain recombines TRBV6-5 with TRBJ1-6, with 8 bases aligning to TRBD1. The V segment lost 6 bases and the J segment 12 bases; nucleotides outside the gene matches: 7. Germline lookup yields CDR1 MNHEY and CDR2 SVGAGI. The CDR3 length is 13 residues. Here the CDR3 reads CASRETGEGPLHF. The CDR3 nucleotides are TGTGCCAGCAGGGAGACAGGGGAAGGACCCCTCCACTTT.

The chain combines TRBV6-4 with TRBJ1-6, with 9 bases lining up with TRBD1. The CDR3 has 17 amino acids. The germline gives CDR1 MRHNA, CDR2 SNTAGT. Trimming took 2 bases from V and 5 from J; bases not matched to a gene: 7. As DNA, the CDR3 is TGTGCCAGCAGTGACCCTGGGCGGGACAGGGATAATTCACCCCTCCACTTT. Its translation is CASSDPGRDRDNSPLHF.

The chain has TRBV9 and TRBJ2-1; 8 bases are shared with TRBD1. V trimming: 0 bases; J trimming: 10 bases; junction bases outside the gene matches: 12. The length of the CDR3 is 16 residues. Germline CDR1 is SGDLS and CDR2 is YYNGEE. The DNA for the CDR3 is TGTGCCAGCAGCGTAGGGGGCGGTCAGGGGGCCTGGGAGCAGTTCTTC. Protein sequence: CASSVGGGQGAWEQFF.

The chain uses TRBV27 and TRBJ2-5; perhaps TRBD1 as D (5 bases). From germline, CDR1 is MNHEY and CDR2 SMNVEV (reference sequence). The germline V and J ends were trimmed by 5 bases and 7 bases, with 14 bases remaining between them. The CDR3 is made up of 13 amino acids. The DNA for the CDR3 is TGTGCCAGCAGTCTTACAGGTGGCGGGACCCAGTACTTC. This codes for CASSLTGGGTQYF.

The chain combines TRBV2 with TRBJ2-3; 10 nucleotides agree with TRBD2. The CDR3 runs to 15 residues. Germline V CDR1 and CDR2: SNHLY, FYNNEI. J gave up 5 bases and V 2 bases, and 4 bases lay outside the gene matches. This CDR3 is CASSERAGGGDTQYF. For the CDR3, the DNA is TGTGCCAGCAGTGAAAGAGCGGGGGGGGGAGATACGCAGTATTTT.

The chain combines TRBV27 with TRBJ1-5; 7 bases agree with TRBD1. The germline V gene has CDR1 MNHEY and CDR2 SMNVEV (reference sequence). The V gene end was trimmed by 3 bases and the J gene end by 3 bases; junction bases not matched to a gene: 23. This CDR3 has 21 amino acids. This CDR3 is CASSFASMPLTTGTVNQPQHF. For the CDR3, the DNA is TGTGCCAGCAGTTTTGCCTCCATGCCTCTCACAACCGGGACAGTCAATCAGCCCCAGCATTTT.

This chain joins TRBV7-3 and TRBJ1-1; D ambiguous. Trimming shortened V by 1 base and J by 1 base, and 7 bases separated the two germline ends. Germline assignment: CDR1 SGHTA and CDR2 FQGTGA. The CDR3 length is 14 residues. Here the CDR3 DNA reads TGTGCCAGCAGCTTAAACGGAGAGAACACTGAAGCTTTCTTT. Translating it yields CASSLNGENTEAFF.

V usage is TRBV18 and J usage is TRBJ1-2, with D uncertain. Germline V lookup: CDR1 KGHSH, CDR2 LQKENI. CDR3 length equals 15 residues. V was trimmed by 0 bases and J by 7 bases, leaving 15 bases between them. CDR3 residues: CASSPPGGIGSGYTF. CDR3 sequence (DNA): TGTGCCAGCTCACCACCGGGAGGGATCGGCTCTGGCTACACCTTC. The variable domain in full, completed from reference TRBV18 and TRBJ1-2, reads NAGVMQNPRHLVRRRGQEARLRCSPMKGHSHVYWYRQLPEEGLKFMVYLQKENIIDESGMPKERFSAEFPKEGPSILRIQQVVRGDSAAYFCASSPPGGIGSGYTFGSGTRLTVV.

The chain has TRBV19 and TRBJ2-2; D unresolved. Per germline, CDR1 LNHDA and CDR2 SQIVND (reference sequence). Trimming stripped 0 bases from V and 6 bases from J, with 8 bases between. The CDR3 length is 14 residues. The CDR3 sequence: CASSIDRSAGELFF. The CDR3 coding sequence is TGTGCCAGTAGTATAGATCGGAGCGCCGGGGAGCTGTTTTTT.

This clone was recorded a few times. This chain links TRBV6-5 with TRBJ2-3; perhaps TRBD1 as D (6 bases). The CDR3 loop spans 15 amino acids. Germline CDR1 is MNHEY and CDR2 is SVGAGI. V gave up 7 bases and J gave up 0 bases, with 14 bases separating them. CDR3 sequence reads: CASTADRSSTDTQYF. As DNA, the CDR3 is TGTGCCAGCACCGCCGACAGGTCTAGCACAGATACGCAGTATTTT.

This clone was recorded once. V and J are TRBV28 and TRBJ2-4, with 7 bases identical to TRBD1. This CDR3 region has 15 residues. Per the germline V gene, CDR1 is MDHEN and CDR2 is SYDVKM. Germline trimming cut 5 bases from V and 2 bases from J; bases unmatched to any gene: 6. CDR3 sequence reads: CASSTGQFTKNIQYF. In DNA, the CDR3 is TGTGCCAGCAGTACGGGACAGTTTACCAAAAACATTCAGTACTTC. Full variable domain (remainder filled in from reference TRBV28 and TRBJ2-4): DVKVTQSSRYLVKRTGEKVFLECVQDMDHENMFWYRQDPGLGLRLIYFSYDVKMKEKGDIPEGYSVSREKKERFSLILESASTNQTSMYLCASSTGQFTKNIQYFGAGTRLSVL.

This clone was counted between two and nine times. The J gene is TRBJ2-7, the V gene TRBV5-4; TRBD1 aligns across 9 bases. With V trimmed by 10 bases and J by 6 bases, 11 bases remained unmatched. The CDR3 runs to 13 residues. In germline, CDR1 is SGHNT, CDR2 YYREEE (reference sequence). The CDR3 region has the DNA TGTGCCTATGGGAGGGACAGGGCTCTCGAGCAGTACTTC. This translates into CAYGRDRALEQYF.

This chain connects TRBV7-6 to TRBJ1-6, with D possibly matching TRBD1 (5 bases). Germline V gives CDR1 SGHVS, CDR2 FNYEAQ. The CDR3 is 14 amino acids. V shed 3 bases and J shed 6 bases, with 9 bases lying between them. In DNA, the CDR3 is TGTGCCAGCAGCTTCGGGCAGGGTAATTCACCCCTCCACTTT. Translating it yields CASSFGQGNSPLHF.

Worth noting for this clone: At one of its ends the junction is not consistent with the germline gene, which may arise from a read error. Different DNA sequences within this sample yield the same CDR3. The chain couples TRBV11-2 to TRBJ1-5; no reliable D call. CDR1 is SGHAT, CDR2 FQNNGV, per germline. The CDR3 is 15 residues long. The CDR3 protein is CASSLDEGRNQPQHF. CDR3 coding DNA: TGTGCTAGCAGCTTAGATGAGGGTCGCAATCAGCCCCAGCATTTT.

V is TRBV6-1 and J is TRBJ1-1; D uncertain. The V end lost 7 bases, the J end lost 4 bases, and 7 bases lay between the germline ends. Germline loops: CDR1 MNHNS, CDR2 SASEGT. The CDR3 consists of 11 residues. CDR3 residues: CASIRGTEAFF. The CDR3 DNA is TGTGCCAGCATACGGGGCACTGAAGCTTTCTTT.

This chain uses TRBV19 with TRBJ1-5; D perhaps matches TRBD1 (6 bases). CDR1 and CDR2 from the germline V gene are LNHDA and SQIVND (reference sequence). Trimming left V 1 base short and J 4 bases short, with 20 bases between. This CDR3 contains 18 residues. The CDR3 region is CASSIGGIGGARNQPQHF. The CDR3 DNA reads as TGTGCCAGTAGTATAGGGGGCATTGGGGGGGCTAGGAATCAGCCCCAGCATTTT.

V is TRBV28 and J is TRBJ1-5; 9 bases are shared with TRBD1. Trimming took 3 bases from V and 3 from J; bases not matched to a gene: 6. Germline lookup yields CDR1 MDHEN and CDR2 SYDVKM. The CDR3 loop spans 16 amino acids. The CDR3 reads CASSLHRGLDNQPQHF. For the CDR3, the DNA is TGTGCCAGCAGTTTGCACAGGGGGCTTGACAATCAGCCCCAGCATTTT.